Each of the 3 T cell receptor beta chains below was sequenced from the same sample in a study of blood T cells in healthy people across ages. It was with a sample-barcoded 5' primer and a J-beta primer mix that a second PCR of roughly 7 to 12 cycles was run. TCRdb used MiXCR to reprocess the 5' RACE reads, holding one entry per CDR3 protein. The data show approximately 830,000 distinct CDR3 sequences, with approximately 65% seen just once and about a quarter held by the top ten. Sequencing was performed on blood. These receptors all stem from a man aged 30-40 years in good health.

V gene TRBV4-3 combines with J gene TRBJ1-1, with 8 bases lining up with TRBD1. The germline CDR1 and CDR2 sequences are LGHNA and YSLEER. V shed 0 bases and J 7 bases; nucleotides not matched to a gene: 7. The CDR3 covers 15 residues. The CDR3 sequence is CASSQEVSDRVEAFF. In DNA, the CDR3 is TGCGCCAGCAGCCAAGAGGTTTCGGACAGGGTTGAAGCTTTCTTT.

This clonotype was detected once. At one end, the junction sequence differs from germline, possibly due to a read error. This sequence joins TRBV4-3 and TRBJ1-1; 8 bases agree with TRBD1. The CDR3 runs 16 residues. The germline V gene encodes CDR1 LGHNA and CDR2 YSLEER. The CDR3 bases are TGCGCCAGTAGCCAAGGATCCCAGGGGGCCTTCGGTGGGGCTTTCTTT. The encoded protein is CASSQGSQGAFGGAFF.

For this clonotype: Mismatch with germline at one junction end may stem from a read error. CDR3 protein: CASSYSPGRGNQPQHF. The DNA for the CDR3 is TGTGCCAGCAGTTACTCCCCGGGACGGGGCAATCAGCCACAGCATTTT. This chain uses TRBV6-2 or TRBV6-3 with TRBJ1-5, with D tentatively TRBD1 (5 bases). This CDR3 contains 16 residues. Germline V gene lookup returns CDR1 MNHEY and CDR2 SVGEGT.